One and the same sample provided the 18 T cell receptor beta chains below, sequenced in a study of regulatory T cells in long-lasting Graves disease. Time point of the sample: newly diagnosed GD, antithyroid drugs for less than 3 months. Following extraction of RNA from PBMCs, that RNA was used to make the TCR library. Combining iRepertoire HTBI primers with Arm-PCR of CDR3 regions, the authors built TCR beta libraries. One entry per CDR3 protein, called by TCRdb with MiXCR from the multiplex PCR reads. The table includes 300,000 to 450,000 distinct CDR3 sequences, about a sixth detected once. The specimen was peripheral blood mononuclear cells (PBMCs), collected at new diagnosis, from a patient treated with antithyroid drugs. These receptor sequences come from a female donor with Graves disease.

This clonotype was detected ten times or more. The chain carries TRBV12-3 or TRBV12-4 and TRBJ1-1, with D possibly matching TRBD1 (6 bases). This CDR3 is 13 amino acids long. V gave up 6 bases and J gave up 2 bases, with 10 bases separating them. CDR3 in DNA: TGTGCCAGCAGGCCGGGACACAACACTGAAGCTTTCTTT. It encodes CASRPGHNTEAFF.

This clonotype was counted a few times. This chain joins TRBV28 and TRBJ1-5; D might be TRBD1 (5 bases). This CDR3 spans 17 amino acids. Germline CDR1 MDHEN, CDR2 SYDVKM. V was trimmed by 4 bases and J by 1 base, leaving 17 bases between them. CDR3 protein: CASSSRRGRVSNQPQHF. CDR3 DNA sequence: TGTGCCAGCAGTTCAAGGAGGGGCAGAGTGAGCAATCAGCCCCAGCATTTT.

This clonotype showed up just a few times. The CDR3 is CASSLTIGAGEAFF. The CDR3 DNA sequence: TGTGCCAGCAGCCTCACCATTGGGGCCGGTGAAGCTTTCTTT. The V gene is TRBV7-9, the J gene TRBJ1-1, with a weak D call TRBD1 (5 bases). The ends were cut back, 5 bases at V and 7 bases at J, with 17 bases in the middle. The CDR3 extends over 14 amino acids. The germline V gene has CDR1 SEHNR and CDR2 FQNEAQ (reference sequence).

This clonotype was seen repeatedly, ten times or more. The chain carries TRBV6-5 and TRBJ2-5, with no clear D. The V end was cut by 2 bases, the J end by 3 bases, with 7 bases between. This CDR3 is 13 amino acids long. CDR1 is MNHEY and CDR2 is SVGAGI in the germline V gene. The CDR3, as DNA: TGTGCCAGCAGTTACCTAGGGAAAGAGACCCAGTACTTC. Protein product: CASSYLGKETQYF.

This clonotype turned up a few times. The rearrangement uses TRBV6-2 or TRBV6-3 and TRBJ1-2; TRBD1 agrees at 10 bases. The CDR3 is 16 amino acids. With V trimmed by 7 bases and J by 0 bases, 8 bases remained unmatched. In germline, CDR1 is MNHEY, CDR2 SVGEGT. This CDR3 is CASTRDRGFANYGYTF. As DNA, the CDR3 is TGTGCCAGCACCCGGGACAGGGGATTCGCTAACTATGGCTACACCTTC.

This clonotype showed up many times. The rearrangement joins TRBV2 to TRBJ1-5, with a weak D call TRBD1 (5 bases). The germline V gene encodes CDR1 SNHLY and CDR2 FYNNEI. The CDR3 loop spans 13 amino acids. V was trimmed by 5 bases and J by 6 bases, leaving 11 bases between them. CDR3 DNA: TGTGCCAGCAGTAGGGGTAGAGGTCAGCCCCAGCATTTT. As protein: CASSRGRGQPQHF.

This clonotype was detected a few times. This chain joins TRBV11-3 and TRBJ2-3; TRBD1 aligns across 10 bases. The germline CDR1 and CDR2 sequences are SGHNT and YENEEA. The length of the CDR3 is 15 residues. V gave up 8 bases and J gave up 4 bases; unmatched junction bases: 9. CDR3 sequence (DNA): TGTGCCAGCTCAAAATTGGGGACAGGGGCAGATACGCAGTATTTT. This codes for CASSKLGTGADTQYF.

This clonotype was recorded at least ten times. The chain joins TRBV12-5 to TRBJ2-7, with no clear D. Trimming left V 2 bases short and J 3 bases short, with 11 bases between. Germline assignment: CDR1 LGHNT and CDR2 FRNRAP. CDR3 length equals 14 residues. The CDR3 here is CASGLSSDHYEQYF. The DNA of the CDR3 is TGTGCTAGTGGTTTGTCTAGTGATCACTACGAGCAGTACTTC.

V gene TRBV11-2 combines with J gene TRBJ2-7; 10 nucleotides agree with TRBD1. This CDR3 is 15 amino acids long. V gave up 3 bases and J gave up 3 bases; unmatched junction bases: 5. Germline V gene sequence: CDR1 SGHAT, CDR2 FQNNGV. The CDR3 sequence is CASSLGTGDFYEQYF. CDR3 coding DNA: TGTGCCAGCAGCTTGGGGACAGGGGATTTCTACGAGCAGTACTTC. The complete variable domain, with remaining parts taken from reference TRBV11-2 and TRBJ2-7, reads EAGVAQSPRYKIIEKRQSVAFWCNPISGHATLYWYQQILGQGPKLLIQFQNNGVVDDSQLPKDRFSAERLKGVDSTLKIQPAKLEDSAVYLCASSLGTGDFYEQYFGPGTRLTVT.

This clonotype has a handful of counts. Here the CDR3 reads CASSSTNRLGTGGRVEQETQYF. The CDR3 DNA sequence: TGTGCCAGCAGCTCCACCAATCGTCTAGGGACAGGGGGCCGGGTGGAGCAAGAGACCCAGTACTTC. The chain employs TRBV7-9 and TRBJ2-5, with 12 bases that match TRBD1. The CDR3 runs 22 residues. The V segment lost 4 bases and the J segment 2 bases; nucleotides outside the gene matches: 23. The germline V gene encodes CDR1 SEHNR and CDR2 FQNEAQ (reference sequence).

The table lists this clonotype with a count of one. A far larger clone is just one base off, so this is likely a read error. This chain joins TRBV6-2 or TRBV6-3 and TRBJ2-7; D may be TRBD1 (6 bases). Looked up from germline, CDR1 is MNHEY and CDR2 is SVGEGT. This CDR3 contains 15 residues. The CDR3 here is CASSSPATGIYVQYF. The DNA for the CDR3 is TGTGCCAGCAGTTCCCCCGCCACAGGGATCTACGTGCAGTACTTC.

This clonotype was picked up one time. V is TRBV10-3 and J is TRBJ2-7, with 9 bases that match TRBD1. The CDR3 extends over 15 amino acids. Germline CDR1 ENHRY, CDR2 SYGVKD. With V trimmed by 3 bases and J by 7 bases, 10 bases remained unmatched. CDR3 sequence: CAISDAGTGQREQYF. The DNA of the CDR3 is TGTGCCATCAGTGATGCCGGGACAGGGCAACGGGAGCAGTACTTC.

This clonotype was found many times. The chain recombines TRBV6-2 or TRBV6-3 with TRBJ1-1, with 8 bases matching TRBD1. Germline V CDR1 and CDR2: MNHEY, SVGEGT. The CDR3 totals 15 residues. The ends lost 2 bases at V and 1 base at J; junction bases unmatched: 3. The CDR3 DNA follows: TGTGCCAGCAGTTACGGGACAGGACCGAACACTGAAGCTTTCTTT. It codes for CASSYGTGPNTEAFF.

V usage is TRBV29-1 and J usage is TRBJ2-7, with D unresolved. The V end was cut by 2 bases, the J end by 1 base, with 15 bases between. Germline CDR1 and CDR2: SQVTM and ANQGSEA. There are 15 residues in the CDR3. The CDR3 protein is CSVESSSSESYEQYF. The CDR3 DNA reads TGCAGCGTTGAATCAAGTTCGTCGGAGTCCTACGAGCAGTACTTC.

This clonotype has a count of ten or more. The chain employs TRBV5-1 and TRBJ1-1, with TRBD1 as a possible D gene (6 bases). The CDR3 extends over 14 amino acids. The V gene's germline CDR1 is SGHRS and CDR2 YFSETQ. V was cut by 0 bases and J by 4 bases, with 10 bases left in between. CDR3 nucleotide sequence: TGCGCCAGCAGCTTGGGACAGGTCAGCACTGAAGCTTTCTTT. It codes for CASSLGQVSTEAFF.

At least ten counts were recorded for this clonotype. V and J are TRBV10-3 and TRBJ2-5; TRBD2 agrees at 8 bases. CDR1 and CDR2 from the germline V gene are ENHRY and SYGVKD. Trimming removed 6 bases from V and 2 bases from J; junction bases left unmatched: 5. This CDR3 has 14 amino acids. In DNA form, the CDR3 reads TGTGCCATCAGCGATACTAGCGGACAAGAGACCCAGTACTTC. Encoded protein: CAISDTSGQETQYF.

This clonotype was seen repeatedly, ten times or more. The V gene is TRBV5-1, the J gene TRBJ2-1, with D perhaps TRBD2 (5 bases). Germline V gene sequence: CDR1 SGHRS, CDR2 YFSETQ. This CDR3 is 14 amino acids long. The V end lost 3 bases, the J end lost 10 bases, and 17 bases lay between the germline ends. The CDR3 DNA sequence: TGCGCCAGCAGCTCTAACCCCGGGAACCGGGAGCAGTTCTTC. Its translation is CASSSNPGNREQFF.

The chain couples TRBV4-1 to TRBJ2-1; D gene ambiguous. Trimming pared 0 bases from V and 2 bases from J, leaving 14 bases between. The CDR3 contains 17 residues. Germline CDR1 reads MGHRA; CDR2 reads YSYEKL. CDR3: CASSQDSRVGAYNEQFF. The CDR3 DNA is TGCGCCAGCAGCCAAGACTCCCGCGTCGGCGCCTACAATGAGCAGTTCTTC.